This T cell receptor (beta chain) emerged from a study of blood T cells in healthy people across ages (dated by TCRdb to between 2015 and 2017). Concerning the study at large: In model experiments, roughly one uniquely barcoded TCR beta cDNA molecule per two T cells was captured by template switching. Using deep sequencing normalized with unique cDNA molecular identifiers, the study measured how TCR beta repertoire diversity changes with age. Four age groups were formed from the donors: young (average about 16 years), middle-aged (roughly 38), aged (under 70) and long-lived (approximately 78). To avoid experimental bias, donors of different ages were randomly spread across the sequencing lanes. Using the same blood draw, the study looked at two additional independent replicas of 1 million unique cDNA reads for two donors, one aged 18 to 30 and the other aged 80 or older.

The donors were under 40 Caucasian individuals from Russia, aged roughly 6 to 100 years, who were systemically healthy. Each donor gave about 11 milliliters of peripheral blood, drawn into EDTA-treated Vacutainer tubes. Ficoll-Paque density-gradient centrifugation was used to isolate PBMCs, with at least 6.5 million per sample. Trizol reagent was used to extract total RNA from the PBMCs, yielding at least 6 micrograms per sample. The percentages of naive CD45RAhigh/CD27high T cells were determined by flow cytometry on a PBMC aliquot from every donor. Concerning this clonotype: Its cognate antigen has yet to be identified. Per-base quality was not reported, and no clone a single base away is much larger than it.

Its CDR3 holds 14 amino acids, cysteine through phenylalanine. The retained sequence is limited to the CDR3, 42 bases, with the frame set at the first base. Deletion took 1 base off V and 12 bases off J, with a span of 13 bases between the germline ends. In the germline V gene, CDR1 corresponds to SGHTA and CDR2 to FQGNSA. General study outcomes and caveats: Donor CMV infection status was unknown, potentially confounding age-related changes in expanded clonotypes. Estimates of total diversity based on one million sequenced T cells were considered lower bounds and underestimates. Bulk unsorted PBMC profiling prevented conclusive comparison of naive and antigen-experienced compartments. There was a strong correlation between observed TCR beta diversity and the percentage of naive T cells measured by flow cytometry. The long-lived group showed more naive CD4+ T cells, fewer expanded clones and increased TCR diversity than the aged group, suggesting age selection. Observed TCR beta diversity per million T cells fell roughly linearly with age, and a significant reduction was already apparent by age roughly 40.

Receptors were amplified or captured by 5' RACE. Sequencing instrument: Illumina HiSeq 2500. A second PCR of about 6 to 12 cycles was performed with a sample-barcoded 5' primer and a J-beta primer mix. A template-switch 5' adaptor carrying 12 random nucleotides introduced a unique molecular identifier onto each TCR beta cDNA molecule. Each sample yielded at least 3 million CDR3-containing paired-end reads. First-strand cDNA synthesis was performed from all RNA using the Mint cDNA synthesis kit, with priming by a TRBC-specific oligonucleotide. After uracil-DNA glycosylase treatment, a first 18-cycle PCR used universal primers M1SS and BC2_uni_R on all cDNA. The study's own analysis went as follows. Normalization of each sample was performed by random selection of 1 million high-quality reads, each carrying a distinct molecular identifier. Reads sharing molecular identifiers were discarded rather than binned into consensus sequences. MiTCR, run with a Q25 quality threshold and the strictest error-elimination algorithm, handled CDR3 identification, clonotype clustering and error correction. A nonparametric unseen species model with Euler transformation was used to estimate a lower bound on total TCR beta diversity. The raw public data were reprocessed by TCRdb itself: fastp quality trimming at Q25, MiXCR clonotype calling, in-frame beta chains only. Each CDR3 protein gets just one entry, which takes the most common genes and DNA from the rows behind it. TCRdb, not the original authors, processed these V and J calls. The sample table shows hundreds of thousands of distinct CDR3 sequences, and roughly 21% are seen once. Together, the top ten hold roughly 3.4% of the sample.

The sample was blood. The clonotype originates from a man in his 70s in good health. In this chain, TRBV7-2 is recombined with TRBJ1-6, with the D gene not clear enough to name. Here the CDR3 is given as CASSLVPGEGPLHF. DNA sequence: TGTGCCAGCAGCTTAGTGCCCGGGGAAGGACCCCTCCACTTT.